Sequencing of this TCR beta chain was carried out in a study of spatial heterogeneity in lung cancer (dated by TCRdb to between 2018 and 2021). As for the study more broadly: Samples were obtained from 72 patients with early-stage, untreated non-small cell lung cancer from the lung TRACERx cohort. TCR alpha and beta repertoires were quantitatively compared across multiple tumor regions, matched nontumor lung and blood in non-small cell lung cancer. The study linked features of the TCR repertoire to counts of nonsynonymous mutations, which were determined by whole-exome sequencing of tumor tissue. In the raw uncorrected reads, each unique combination of TCR and UMI appeared more than ten times on average. Beta-chain transcripts were consistently detected in greater numbers than alpha-chain transcripts, which likely reflects a higher abundance of beta-chain transcripts. At surgery, fewer than 250 tumor regions, 64 matched nontumor lung samples and 56 PBMC samples were TCR-sequenced for both alpha and beta chains. Follow-up PBMC samples were sequenced whenever available, and the median time to follow-up was about 23 months after resection. Study-wide findings and limitations: Ubiquitous expanded tumor TCRs were found in blood more often at tumor resection than at routine follow-up. Additional single-cell paired TCR alpha and beta sequencing was considered necessary to confirm, at a functional level, the hypothesis that regional TCRs recognize regional mutations. Only around 15 patients were included in the comparisons of baseline and follow-up blood repertoires.

Library method: 5' RACE. TCRdb lists the instrument as NextSeq 500. The TCR library protocol attached a unique molecular identifier to each TCR cDNA molecule to allow correction of PCR and sequencing errors. On the study's bioinformatics: TCR identification, UMI-based error correction and CDR3 extraction were all carried out with Decombinator tools. Expanded TCRs were defined as those above a frequency of 2 per 1,000, corresponding to the top 1% of the tumor frequency distribution. Renyi diversity was computed with the R vegan package after each repertoire had been subsampled 100 times to 5,000 TCRs. CDR3 similarity networks were built from amino acid triplet string-kernel similarity, with CDR3s being connected when pairwise similarity was above 0.82. The public reads were reanalyzed by TCRdb: fastp trimming at Q25, MiXCR alignment, in-frame beta chains only. CDR3 protein duplicates are merged, each entry listing the most common genes and DNA. TCRdb's processing, not the authors' own work, is the source of the V and J calls. The sample contains 8,000 to 10,000 distinct CDR3 sequences, less than 30% of them found a single time. Of the sample, around 3.7% falls within the top ten clones.

Inclusive of the bounding cysteine and phenylalanine, the CDR3 is 16 residues long. Just CDR3 DNA is preserved here, 48 bases in frame from base 1. Trimming leaves V shorter by 5 bases and J shorter by 7 bases, with the junction holding 11 bases beyond the gene matches. This specimen's time point label, interpreted: blood at routine non-recurrence follow-up after resection. Without any cell sorting, TCR sequencing was performed on whole RNA extracted either from tumor and nontumor lung tissue or from cryopreserved PBMC samples. Only patients for whom sufficient RNA was available from at least two tumor regions were selected for TCR sequencing. As to this clonotype: Which antigen it targets is not known. Per-base qualities were not stored, and no clone one base away is much larger.

The sequenced sample was PBMCs, obtained at follow-up. The receptor chain draws on TRBV12-3 or TRBV12-4 and TRBJ2-1, and 10 bases in between align with TRBD2. The clonotype comes from a female donor with early-stage non-small cell lung cancer. DNA sequence: TGTGCCAGCAGTCTATTAGCGGGAGGAGTGGGGAATGAGCAGTTCTTC. It translates as CASSLLAGGVGNEQFF.